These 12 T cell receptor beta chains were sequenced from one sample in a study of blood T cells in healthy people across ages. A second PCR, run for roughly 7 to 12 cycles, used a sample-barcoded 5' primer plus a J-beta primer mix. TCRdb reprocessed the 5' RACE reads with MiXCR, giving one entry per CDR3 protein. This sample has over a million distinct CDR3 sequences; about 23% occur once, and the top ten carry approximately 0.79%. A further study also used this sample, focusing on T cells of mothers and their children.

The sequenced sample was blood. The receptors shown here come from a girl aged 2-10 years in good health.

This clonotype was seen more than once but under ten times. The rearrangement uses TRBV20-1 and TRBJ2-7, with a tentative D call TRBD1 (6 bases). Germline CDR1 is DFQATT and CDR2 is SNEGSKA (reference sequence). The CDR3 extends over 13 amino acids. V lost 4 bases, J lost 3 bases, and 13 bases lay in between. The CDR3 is CSANPTGNYEQYF. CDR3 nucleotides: TGCAGTGCTAACCCGACAGGAAACTACGAGCAGTACTTC.

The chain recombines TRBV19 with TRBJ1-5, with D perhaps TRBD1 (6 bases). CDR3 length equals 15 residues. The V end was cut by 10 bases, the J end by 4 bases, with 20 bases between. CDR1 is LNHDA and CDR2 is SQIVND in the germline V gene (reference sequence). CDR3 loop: CATTDSLTLNQPQHF. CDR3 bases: TGTGCCACCACGGACAGCCTCACACTAAATCAGCCCCAGCATTTT.

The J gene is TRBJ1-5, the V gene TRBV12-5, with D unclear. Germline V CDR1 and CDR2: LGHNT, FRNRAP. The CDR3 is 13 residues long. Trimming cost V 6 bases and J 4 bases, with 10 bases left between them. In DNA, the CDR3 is TGTGCTAGTGGGAGACAACTGAATCAGCCCCAGCATTTT. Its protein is CASGRQLNQPQHF.

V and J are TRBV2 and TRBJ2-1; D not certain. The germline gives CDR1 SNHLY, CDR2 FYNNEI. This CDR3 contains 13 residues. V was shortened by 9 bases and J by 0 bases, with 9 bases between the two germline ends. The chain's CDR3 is CARSSFSYNEQFF. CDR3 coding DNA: TGTGCCAGAAGTTCTTTCTCCTACAATGAGCAGTTCTTC.

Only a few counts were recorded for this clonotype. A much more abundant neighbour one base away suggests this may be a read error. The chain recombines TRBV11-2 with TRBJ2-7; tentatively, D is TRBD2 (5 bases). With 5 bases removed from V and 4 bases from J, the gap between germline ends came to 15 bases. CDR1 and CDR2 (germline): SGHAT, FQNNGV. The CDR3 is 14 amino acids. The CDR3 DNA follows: TGTGCCAGCAGCCCCTCTAGCTGGAGATACGAGCAGTACTTC. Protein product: CASSPSSWRYEQYF.

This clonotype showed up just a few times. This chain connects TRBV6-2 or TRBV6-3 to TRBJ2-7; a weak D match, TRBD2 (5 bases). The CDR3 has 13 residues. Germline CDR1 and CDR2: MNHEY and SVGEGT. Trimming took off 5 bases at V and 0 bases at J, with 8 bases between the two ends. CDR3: CASSKRNSYEQYF. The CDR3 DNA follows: TGTGCCAGCAGTAAGCGGAACTCCTACGAGCAGTACTTC.

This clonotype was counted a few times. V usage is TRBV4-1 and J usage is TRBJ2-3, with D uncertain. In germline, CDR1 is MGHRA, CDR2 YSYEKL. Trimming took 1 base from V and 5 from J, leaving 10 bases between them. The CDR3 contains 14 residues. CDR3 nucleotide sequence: TGCGCCAGCAGCCAAGTACCATCTCGAGATACGCAGTATTTT. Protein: CASSQVPSRDTQYF.

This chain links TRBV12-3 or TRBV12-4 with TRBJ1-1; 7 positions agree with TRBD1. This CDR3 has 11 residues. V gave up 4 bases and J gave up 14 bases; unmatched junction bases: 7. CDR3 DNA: TGTGCCAGCAGTTGGACAGGCACAGCCTTCTTT. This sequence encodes CASSWTGTAFF.

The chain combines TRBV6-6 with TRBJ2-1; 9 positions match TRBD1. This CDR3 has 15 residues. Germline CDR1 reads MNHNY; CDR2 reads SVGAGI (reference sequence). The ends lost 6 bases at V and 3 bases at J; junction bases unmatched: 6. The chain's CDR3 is CASSRTGEVYNEQFF. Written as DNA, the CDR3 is TGTGCCAGCAGCCGGACAGGGGAGGTCTACAATGAGCAGTTCTTC.

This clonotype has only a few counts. The CDR3 is CASSPGAVYEQYF. CDR3 bases: TGTGCCAGCAGCCCTGGGGCCGTCTACGAGCAGTACTTC. J is TRBJ2-1 and V is TRBV7-9, with a possible D match to TRBD1 (5 bases). The J call is in doubt because the DNA end fits TRBJ2-7 better. The CDR3 runs to 13 residues. In germline, CDR1 is SEHNR, CDR2 FQNEAQ (reference sequence).

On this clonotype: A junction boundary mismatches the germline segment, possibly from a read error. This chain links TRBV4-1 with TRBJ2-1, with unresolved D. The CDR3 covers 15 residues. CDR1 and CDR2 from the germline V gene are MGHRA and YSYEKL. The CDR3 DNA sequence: TGCGCCAGCAGCCAAGATGTCGCGCAGAACAACGAGCAGTTCTTC. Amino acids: CASSQDVAQNNEQFF.

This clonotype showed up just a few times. CDR3 in amino acids: CASSTLGQGTETQYF. CDR3 nucleotide sequence: TGTGCCAGCAGCACCCTGGGACAGGGGACCGAGACCCAGTACTTC. The chain recombines TRBV14 with TRBJ2-5; TRBD1 matches at 10 bases. Germline values: CDR1 SGHDN, CDR2 FVKESK. The CDR3 is made up of 15 amino acids. V gave up 5 bases and J gave up 5 bases; unmatched junction bases: 8.